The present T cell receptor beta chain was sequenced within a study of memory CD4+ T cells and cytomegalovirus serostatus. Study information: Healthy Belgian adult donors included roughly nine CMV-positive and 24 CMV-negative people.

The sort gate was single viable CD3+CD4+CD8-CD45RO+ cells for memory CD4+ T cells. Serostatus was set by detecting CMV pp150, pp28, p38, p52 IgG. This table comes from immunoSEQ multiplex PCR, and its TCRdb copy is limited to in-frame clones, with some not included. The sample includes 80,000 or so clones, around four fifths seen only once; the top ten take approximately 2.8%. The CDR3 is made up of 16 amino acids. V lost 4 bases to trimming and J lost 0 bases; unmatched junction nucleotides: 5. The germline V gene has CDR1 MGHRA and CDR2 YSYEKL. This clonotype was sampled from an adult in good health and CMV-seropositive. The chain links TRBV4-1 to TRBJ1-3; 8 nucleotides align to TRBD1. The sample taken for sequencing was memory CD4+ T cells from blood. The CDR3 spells CASSPDREHSGNTIYF. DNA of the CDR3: TGCGCCAGCAGCCCGGACAGGGAACACTCTGGAAACACCATATATTTT.